The present entry profiles one T cell receptor beta chain with its context. Its antigen remains undetermined. Per-base qualities were not stored, and no clone one base away is much larger. Library method: the immunoSEQ multiplex PCR assay. The multiplex PCR relied on a mix of 60 forward primers for TCR Vbeta segments and 13 reverse primers for TCR Jbeta segments. Amplification of the CDR3 region of rearranged TCR beta genes was performed with a multiplex PCR assay on genomic DNA. The amplified TCR beta libraries were sequenced on the Illumina HiSeq System as 87-base-pair reads. As for the authors' bioinformatics: Across the 500 to 750 repertoires, a later analysis counted 80 million or so unique TCR beta chains, around 11 million of which were shared by at least two donors. To remove PCR and sequencing errors, raw reads were error-corrected and collapsed into unique sequences using a nearest-neighbor algorithm that merged closely related sequences. Alignment of CDR3 sequences to IMGT reference sequences was used to assign V, D and J gene segments. For a sequence to be retained, a match of at least six nucleotides was required to both a V gene segment and a J gene segment. A rearrangement counted as productive if the CDR3 had no stop codons and remained in frame with V and J, and every other rearrangement counted as non-productive. CDR3 was defined by IMGT convention, running from the second conserved V-encoded cysteine to the conserved J-encoded phenylalanine. The earlier analysis of some 540 of the donors excluded any sequence lacking an unambiguous match to a single V gene segment. In an earlier analysis of several hundred of the donors, a V segment was called functional when productive rearrangements were above 56.7%, and segregating when the standard deviation between donors exceeded 5%. To diagnose cytomegalovirus status from the catalog of TCR beta chain sequences, a statistical classification framework was built. A later analysis assigned V and J genes by comparing TCR nucleotide sequences with IMGT/GENE-DB human TR gene sequences. A later analysis assigned CDR3 sequences and most-parsimonious VDJ recombination scenarios with the TCRdist pipeline. In a later analysis, each TCR beta chain was defined by its CDR3 amino acid sequence together with its V-gene family, and reads lacking a unique V-gene family were excluded. To address suspected cross-contamination and a sequencing artifact, a later analysis removed some 620 highly shared, low-generation-probability nucleotide sequences. For each public chain, a later analysis derived a clonal expansion index from normalized ranks of inferred template counts within each repertoire. Generation probabilities in a later analysis came from a VDJ recombination model fitted to out-of-frame rearrangements, and those results were checked against IGoR. A later analysis scored TCR-TCR, TCR-HLA and TCR-CMV co-occurrence with hypergeometric tests, applying a repertoire-size bias correction to TCR pairs. In a later analysis, false discovery rates were estimated by permuting HLA or CMV assignments 20 times. A later analysis grouped co-occurring TCRs with DBSCAN, adding TCRdist sequence similarity when clustering within HLA-allele-positive subsets. Repertoires with fewer than 30,000 or more than 120,000 public chains, plus five repertoires with anomalous nucleotide sharing, were excluded from co-occurrence clustering. TCRdb's version of the immuneACCESS table is confined to in-frame rearrangements and falls short of the full clone set. An unresolved V gene accounts for under half of the shortfall where checked; the remainder is of unknown origin. V and J calls and clone size are as listed in that table; D and trimming were resolved from the DNA. The sample data list 110,000 to 150,000 clones, and around 78% of these were observed just once. Roughly 2.4% of the sample goes to the ten largest clones.

These data are taken from a study of cytomegalovirus exposure and HLA in healthy donors (dated by TCRdb to 2015 to 2018). Regarding the study in general: An earlier analysis of roughly 500 of the donors reported approximately 300 Gb of sequence data and around 100 million unique TCR beta sequences obtained from 180 million or so T cells. Typing coverage differed by locus: A, B, C, DRB1 and DQB1 were typed in roughly 629-630 donors, DQA1 in around 500, DPA1 in roughly 590, and DPB1 in 450 to 480. Every discovery cohort repertoire had been produced on one sequencing platform. On average, about 240,000 unique TCR beta nucleotide sequences were sequenced per donor among 300 to 500 genotyped donors of the cohort, with roughly 18% of those sequences being non-productive. Donor age, sex, ethnicity and CMV serostatus were compiled together with the repertoire data. The study combined high-throughput TCR immunosequencing, statistical association of individual TCRs with disease status, and machine learning to predict cytomegalovirus infection status. Rather than using new phenotypic data, the later analysis identified candidate immune exposures from TCR beta sequences and from how often those sequences occurred across donors. Genome-wide SNP genotypes for about 55% of the 666 donors were used in a later genetic analysis, which treated that subset as a discovery cohort. A later analysis re-analyzed previously published TCR beta repertoires from 660 or so donors and added high-resolution HLA genotyping to study TCR occurrence patterns. Roughly 300 gigabases of sequencing data and 75 million to 85 million unique TCR sequences made up an early release that covered 500 to 700 HLA-typed donors. Several DR-DQ haplotypes were treated as single units for association and clustering because of strong linkage in the cohort. A separate validation cohort of approximately 120 different subjects was used in addition to the roughly 670-subject first cohort. The study aimed to test whether cataloging public T cell receptors could reveal signatures of past pathogen exposure. Using immunosequencing, the study profiled T cell repertoires from about 620 subjects and related those repertoires to cytomegalovirus serostatus. HLA typing covered class I and class II loci at four-digit resolution. Of the approximately 400 genotyped donors, roughly 80% were placed in the genetic ancestry cluster associated with self-reported Caucasian donors. An earlier analysis of about 620 of the donors applied high-throughput TCR beta sequencing to assess whether each TCR beta V gene segment acted as functional or pseudogenic.

In total, roughly 670 healthy bone marrow donors made up the cohort. Cohort members were all nominally healthy when sampled, although unrecorded immune exposures were likely present. The donor tested CMV seropositive and was one of the 289 seropositive cohort members. Every donor gave a peripheral blood sample, and the peripheral blood mononuclear cells from that sample were used for TCR beta sequencing. The Qiagen DNeasy Blood Extraction Kit was used to extract genomic DNA from the blood cell samples. What the study reported, not specific to this receptor: The study listed 164 TCR beta chains as associated with cytomegalovirus. A few of the identified cytomegalovirus-associated TCR beta chains were confirmed in vitro to be specific for cytomegalovirus antigens. When HLA alleles, especially DR and DQ, strongly co-occurred, attributing TCR associations to individual alleles was difficult. In a later analysis, several top co-occurrence clusters were reported to appear linked to parvovirus B19, influenza, CMV and Epstein-Barr virus. The authors suggested that the approach could potentially be generalized to other disease states and immunological phenotypes. Compared with equally common non-associated chains, HLA-associated TCR beta chains in a later analysis were more clonally expanded and had lower generation probabilities. A later genetic analysis associated a missense DCLRE1C variant with V-gene and J-gene trimming of TCR beta chains, and an independent cohort replicated the association. This cohort had only TCR beta chains sequenced, and the lack of alpha or paired-chain data limited which features could be detected. A further reported finding was that TCR beta sequences accurately predicted the HLA-A and HLA-B alleles for most subjects in the first cohort. Correlated functional status among segregating V segments might be attributable to linkage disequilibrium, but an unknown experimental factor could not be ruled out. A later analysis found that TCR association rates varied across HLA loci, with DRB1 alleles showing the most associated TCRs and HLA-C alleles the fewest. A group of highly shared sequence variants was considered likely to be a technical artifact of the sequencing pipeline. Because some donors lacked HLA typing at each locus, the association tests relied only on the typed subset. The classifier was reported to diagnose cytomegalovirus status with high specificity and sensitivity in both the original and validation cohorts. Most TCR sequences were observed very rarely across donors, whereas some public TCRs were present in many individuals. Presence/absence analyses assumed roughly uniform sequencing depth across donors, an assumption that may not hold. For the cohort, immune exposure information was limited to CMV serostatus. A later analysis found that most CMV-associated TCR beta chains appeared HLA-restricted, with HLA associations seemingly driven largely by CMV exposure. Compared with the roughly 710-donor mean, donors in an Asian-associated ancestry cluster had fewer N-insertions in productive TCRs, according to a later genetic analysis. A later analysis associated about 16,000 TCR beta sequences with specific HLA alleles at a false discovery rate of 0.05. Because counts were too low, about 15 rarely observed V segments, including chromosome 9 orphons, were left out of the earlier analysis of 500 to 650 of the donors. An earlier analysis of approximately 570 of the donors showed that most TCR beta V segments appeared in productive rearrangements either about 87% or about 30% of the time, which broadly matched IMGT annotations.

Sequencing used PBMCs. The source is a woman aged 18-35 years in good health and CMV-seropositive.

CDR3 loop: CASSPLAGRGYGYTF. Here is the DNA: TGTGCCAGCAGCCCACTGGCGGGACGGGGGTATGGCTACACCTTC. The chain was built from TRBV5-5 and TRBJ1-2; TRBD1 is a weak D gene call, 5 bases matching. The CDR3 spans 15 residues, from the cysteine through the phenylalanine. The entry retains the CDR3 DNA only, 45 bases that are in frame from base 1. Trimming removed 4 bases from V and 5 bases from J, leaving 18 bases between the germline ends. Reading the germline V gene (reference sequence) gives CDR1 SGHKS and CDR2 YYEKEE.